This is a list of T cell receptor beta chains from one sample in a study of blood T cell repertoires in COVID-19. Libraries were prepared by immunoSEQ multiplex PCR; TCRdb keeps only in-frame clonotypes and omits some of them. The table shows approximately 170,000 clones, with around 82% occurring only once. Source material: peripheral blood. The receptors originated from a man in his 60s with active or convalescent COVID-19. CDR3s include the opening cysteine and the closing phenylalanine or tryptophan. The order of the fields is CDR3 DNA, CDR3 protein, CDR3 length, J gene, D gene, V gene, clone size. A D gene is named only where the DNA matches it firmly. Some rows have no size entry. The others give once, few or many, or a class for an expanded clone.

TGTGCCAGCAGCCAAGATTGGGTGGGGGGTAAGGAGACCCAGTACTTC | CASSQDWVGGKETQYF | 16 | TRBJ2-5 | NA | TRBV3-1/TRBV3-2 | once
TGTGCCATCAGCGGGAGGCCGGACGACGAGCAGTACTTC | CAISGRPDDEQYF | 13 | TRBJ2-7 | TRBD2 | TRBV10-3 | once
TGTGCCAGCAGCCAGGAAACTAGCGGGAGGGCCTACGAGCAGTACTTC | CASSQETSGRAYEQYF | 16 | TRBJ2-7 | TRBD2 | TRBV3-1/TRBV3-2 | NA
TGTGCCAGCAGTAAGGGACAGGGAGTCACTGAAGCTTTCTTT | CASSKGQGVTEAFF | 14 | TRBJ1-1 | TRBD1 | TRBV6-5 | once
TGTGCCATCAGTGAATCAGACGAGGACTATGGCTACACCTTC | CAISESDEDYGYTF | 14 | TRBJ1-2 | NA | TRBV10-3 | NA
TGTGCCAGCAGCTTAGTCTTCGGACTAGCGGCGTACGAGCAGTACTTC | CASSLVFGLAAYEQYF | 16 | TRBJ2-7 | TRBD2 | TRBV7-2 | NA
TGTGCCAGCAGTTATGGACAAGCGGTTTCTCAGGGGGGCTACACCTTC | CASSYGQAVSQGGYTF | 16 | TRBJ1-2 | NA | TRBV6-5 | NA
TGTGCCAGCAGCCCTTTGCGGACTACCTTCTTC | CASSPLRTTFF | 11 | TRBJ2-1 | NA | TRBV11-2 | NA
TGTGCCAGCATCCAAACAGGGGGCGCGTCGAACACTGAAGCTTTCTTT | CASIQTGGASNTEAFF | 16 | TRBJ1-1 | TRBD1 | TRBV27 | once
TGCGCCAGCAGCTTGGTAGCGGGGGATATTTCAGATACGCAGTATTTT | CASSLVAGDISDTQYF | 16 | TRBJ2-3 | TRBD2 | TRBV5-1 | NA